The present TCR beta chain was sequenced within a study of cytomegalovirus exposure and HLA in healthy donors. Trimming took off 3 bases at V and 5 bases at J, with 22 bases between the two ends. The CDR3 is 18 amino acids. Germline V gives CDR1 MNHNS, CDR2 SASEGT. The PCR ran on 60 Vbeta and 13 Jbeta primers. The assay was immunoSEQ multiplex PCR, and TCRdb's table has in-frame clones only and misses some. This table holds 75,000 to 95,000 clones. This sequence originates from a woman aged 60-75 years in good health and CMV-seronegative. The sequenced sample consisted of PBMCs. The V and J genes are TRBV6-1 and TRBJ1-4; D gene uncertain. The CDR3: CASSDCPSLLVDNEKLFF. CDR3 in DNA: TGTGCCAGCAGTGACTGTCCAAGTCTCCTAGTCGACAATGAAAAACTGTTTTTT.